The 14 T cell receptor beta chains below were found in one sample sequenced in a study of T cells in Graves' hyperthyroidism and ophthalmopathy. Authors of the study amplified TCR beta CDR3 regions from RNA transcripts. The HTBI primer set drove a first-round RT-PCR of the TCR CDR3. In TCRdb, the multiplex PCR reads were re-called with MiXCR into one record per CDR3 protein. The sample holds about 400,000 distinct CDR3 sequences, roughly 15% seen once. The sequenced material came from blood. These receptor sequences come from a man younger than 30 with Graves' ophthalmopathy.

This clonotype was seen a handful of times. The chain combines TRBV7-9 with TRBJ1-2; no clear D gene. CDR3 length: 15 residues. Trimming took 3 bases from V and 0 from J, leaving 11 bases between them. Germline CDR1 reads SEHNR; CDR2 reads FQNEAQ (reference sequence). The CDR3 DNA follows: TGTGCCAGCAGCTTGTTTGGGCAAGCTAACTATGGCTACACCTTC. Translation: CASSLFGQANYGYTF.

This clonotype showed up many times. J is TRBJ2-5 and V is TRBV7-9; 9 nucleotides align to TRBD2. Germline values: CDR1 SEHNR, CDR2 FQNEAQ (reference sequence). The V gene end was trimmed by 1 base and the J gene end by 6 bases; junction bases not matched to a gene: 9. The CDR3 sequence is 16 residues long. CDR3 loop: CASSLGPAGGLQTQYF. The CDR3 coding sequence is TGTGCCAGCAGCTTAGGGCCGGCGGGAGGGCTACAGACCCAGTACTTC.

As concerns this clonotype: Just one base apart from a much larger clone, this may be a read error. The CDR3 loop is CAWSERVGQPQHF. CDR3 nucleotide sequence: TGTGCCTGGAGTGAAAGGGTGGGTCAGCCCCAGCATTTT. The V call is TRBV30, the J call TRBJ1-5; no reliable D call. Germline CDR1 and CDR2: GTSNPN and SVGIG (reference sequence). This CDR3 is built from 13 residues. V gave up 1 base and J gave up 6 bases, with 10 bases separating them.

This clonotype appeared many times. The chain uses TRBV6-2 or TRBV6-3 and TRBJ2-2; 7 bases fit TRBD1. Germline values: CDR1 MNHEY, CDR2 SVGEGT. The CDR3 length is 18 residues. Trimming at V came to 3 bases and at J to 0 bases, leaving 10 bases not matched to a gene. CDR3 bases: TGTGCCAGCAGTTATTACACACAGGGGTCCGCGAACACCGGGGAGCTGTTTTTT. Its translation: CASSYYTQGSANTGELFF.

In this sample, this clonotype turned up many times. The chain is built from TRBV7-9 and TRBJ2-1, with 9 nucleotides matching TRBD1. This CDR3 has 17 residues. Looked up from germline, CDR1 is SEHNR and CDR2 is FQNEAQ (reference sequence). V shed 2 bases, J shed 0 bases, and the junction held 5 bases outside the gene matches. The CDR3 here is CASSLRGTGRSYNEQFF. CDR3 DNA sequence: TGTGCCAGCAGCTTAAGGGGGACAGGGCGCTCCTACAATGAGCAGTTCTTC.

In its sample, this clonotype was seen many times. This chain connects TRBV7-9 to TRBJ2-1; TRBD2 is a possible D gene (5 bases). The CDR3 consists of 14 residues. Germline values: CDR1 SEHNR, CDR2 FQNEAQ (reference sequence). V shed 2 bases and J shed 7 bases, with 12 bases lying between them. The DNA for the CDR3 is TGTGCCAGCAGCTTAATTCTTGGCGGGAATGAGCAGTTCTTC. This encodes CASSLILGGNEQFF. Full variable domain (outside the CDR3, taken from reference TRBV7-9 and TRBJ2-1): DTGVSQNPRHKITKRGQNVTFRCDPISEHNRLYWYRQTLGQGPEFLTYFQNEAQLEKSRLLSDRFSAERPKGSFSTLEIQRTEQGDSAMYLCASSLILGGNEQFFGPGTRLTVL.

This clonotype was detected only once. The chain uses TRBV30 and TRBJ2-7; 9 bases are a match to TRBD2. The CDR3 runs 16 residues. From germline, CDR1 is GTSNPN and CDR2 SVGIG (reference sequence). J lost 7 bases, V lost 2 bases, and 15 bases had no gene match. Here the CDR3 DNA reads TGTGCCTGGAGTCCCCGGTGGGTAGCGGGAGCTGGGGAGCAGTACTTC. It translates to CAWSPRWVAGAGEQYF.

V usage is TRBV20-1 and J usage is TRBJ2-7; 14 positions match TRBD2. This CDR3 is 17 amino acids long. V lost 0 bases to trimming and J lost 2 bases; unmatched junction nucleotides: 6. CDR1 DFQATT and CDR2 SNEGSKA come from the germline V gene (reference sequence). CDR3 sequence (DNA): TGCAGTGCTAGAGACCTACGGACTAGCGGGAGGACCTACGAGCAGTACTTC. The encoded protein is CSARDLRTSGRTYEQYF.

This chain joins TRBV4-1 and TRBJ1-4; unclear D gene. This CDR3 has 16 residues. CDR1 and CDR2 (germline): MGHRA, YSYEKL. V was cut by 1 base and J by 0 bases, with 9 bases left in between. The CDR3 DNA follows: TGCGCCAGCAGCCAAGCGCAGTCTGCAACTAATGAAAAACTGTTTTTT. It specifies CASSQAQSATNEKLFF.

V and J are TRBV7-9 and TRBJ1-2, with 9 bases fitting TRBD1. V dropped 4 bases and J dropped 8; count of bases not matched to a gene: 8. The germline CDR1 and CDR2 sequences are SEHNR and FQNEAQ (reference sequence). The CDR3 sequence is 14 residues long. The CDR3 protein is CASSSPGTGLGYTF. The CDR3, as DNA: TGTGCCAGCAGCTCCCCCGGGACAGGGCTCGGCTACACCTTC.

In this sample, this clonotype turned up a few times. V usage is TRBV4-1 and J usage is TRBJ1-2; the D is unclear. Trimming shortened V by 5 bases and J by 0 bases, and 10 bases separated the two germline ends. Germline CDR1 reads MGHRA; CDR2 reads YSYEKL. The CDR3 extends over 14 amino acids. CDR3 residues: CASSMDLSNYGYTF. CDR3 nucleotide sequence: TGCGCCAGCAGCATGGACCTTTCTAACTATGGCTACACCTTC.

The sample holds many counts of this clonotype. V is TRBV13 and J is TRBJ2-7; possible D gene TRBD2, 5 bases. This CDR3 spans 16 amino acids. The V gene lost 0 bases and the J gene lost 2 bases, with 14 bases spanning the gap. Germline V CDR1 and CDR2: PRHDT, FYEKMQ (reference sequence). The CDR3 DNA follows: TGTGCCAGCAGCTTAGGCCTGTCGGACTCAACCTACGAGCAGTACTTC. Translation gives CASSLGLSDSTYEQYF.

This clonotype has at least ten counts. The chain's CDR3 is CASSLRQGRMETQYF. CDR3 bases: TGTGCCAGCAGTCTTCGACAGGGGCGTATGGAGACCCAGTACTTC. The V and J genes are TRBV27 and TRBJ2-5; TRBD1 agrees at 8 bases. With V trimmed by 5 bases and J by 5 bases, 10 bases remained unmatched. In germline, CDR1 is MNHEY, CDR2 SMNVEV (reference sequence). CDR3 length equals 15 residues.

This clonotype was picked up many times. The chain couples TRBV6-2 or TRBV6-3 to TRBJ1-2; possible D gene TRBD1, 5 bases. The CDR3 is made up of 14 amino acids. V was pared by 5 bases and J by 5 bases, with 15 bases between. Germline V gives CDR1 MNHEY, CDR2 SVGEGT. The CDR3 sequence: CASSDQRGLYGYTF. In DNA, the CDR3 is TGTGCCAGCAGTGATCAGAGGGGTTTGTATGGCTACACCTTC.